These 2 T cell receptor beta chains were all obtained from the same sample, sequenced in a study of shared clonotypes between healthy human individuals. The table came from immunoSEQ multiplex PCR; TCRdb's copy has only in-frame clones and leaves some out. The sample records about 2.4 million clones, 85% to 95% being singletons. Sequenced sample: naive CD4+ T cells sorted from blood. Specified subset: CD45RA+ positively selected. These receptors originate from a young man in good health.

The chain recombines TRBV25-1 with TRBJ1-2; TRBD1 is a possible D gene (5 bases). This CDR3 comprises 15 residues. Germline CDR1 is MGHDK and CDR2 is SYGVNS. Trimming took 2 bases from V and 4 from J, leaving 14 bases between them. The CDR3 protein is CASSERQGGGYGYTF. Here the CDR3 DNA reads TGTGCCAGCAGTGAACGGCAGGGTGGAGGCTATGGCTACACCTTC.

The chain employs TRBV30 and TRBJ1-6, with D possibly TRBD1 on 6 matching bases. V was pared by 2 bases and J by 6 bases, with 11 bases between. CDR3 length: 14 residues. Germline lookup yields CDR1 GTSNPN and CDR2 SVGIG (reference sequence). CDR3 in amino acids: CAWSLRTANSPLHF. The DNA for the CDR3 is TGTGCCTGGAGTCTTCGGACAGCTAATTCACCCCTCCACTTT.